This T cell receptor (beta chain) was retrieved from a study of blood T cell repertoires in COVID-19. Overall study context: Specimens from acute and convalescent COVID-19 originated in the United States, Italy and Spain.

CDR3 length equals 15 residues. V was pared by 6 bases and J by 2 bases, with 16 bases between. The germline V gene has CDR1 MNHEY and CDR2 SVGAGI. Membership in each cohort depended on participant-reported clinical history. Each recovered donor of Cohort 3 presented with two negative PCRs, clearance, or symptom resolution. In the source study's methods: Reference gene primer amplification in the assay estimated nucleated cell counts. Assay: immunoSEQ multiplex PCR; the TCRdb copy retains only in-frame clones and omits some. Clone size and V and J calls were adopted from that table, with D and trimming inferred from the DNA. The data contain roughly 220,000 clones, around 90% of them singletons.

Sequencing was carried out using PBMCs or T cells enriched from blood (not recorded which). The receptor was derived from a woman in her 30s who had recovered from COVID-19. The V gene is TRBV6-5, the J gene TRBJ1-1; D may be TRBD1 (5 bases). CDR3 residues: CASREGTGKNTEAFF. The CDR3, as DNA: TGTGCCAGCAGGGAGGGTACAGGTAAAAACACTGAAGCTTTCTTT.